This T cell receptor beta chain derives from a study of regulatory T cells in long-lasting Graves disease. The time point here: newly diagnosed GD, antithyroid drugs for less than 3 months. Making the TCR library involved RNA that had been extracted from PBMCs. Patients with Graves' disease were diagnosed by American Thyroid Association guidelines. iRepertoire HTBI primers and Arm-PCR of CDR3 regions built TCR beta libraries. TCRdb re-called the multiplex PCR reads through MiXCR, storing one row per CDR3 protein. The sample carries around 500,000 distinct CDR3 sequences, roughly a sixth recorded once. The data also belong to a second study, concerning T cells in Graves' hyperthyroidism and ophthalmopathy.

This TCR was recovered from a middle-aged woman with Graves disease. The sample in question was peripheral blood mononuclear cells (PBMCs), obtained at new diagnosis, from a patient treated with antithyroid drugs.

The CDR3 coding sequence is TGTGCTAGTGGTTCACTAGGGTCTCAGTACTTC. Protein: CASGSLGSQYF. The chain employs TRBV12-5 and TRBJ2-4; D perhaps matches TRBD2 (5 bases). Germline V gives CDR1 LGHNT, CDR2 FRNRAP. The CDR3 contains 11 residues. Between the trimmed V and J ends, which lost 4 bases and 12 bases, there was a span of 10 bases.